This passage covers 17 T cell receptor beta chains from one sample sequenced in a study of beta chain features in type 1 diabetes. Expressed TCRB transcripts were sequenced because the entire RNA isolate underwent reverse transcription. The repertoire was sequenced with immunoSEQ multiplex PCR; TCRdb's copy has only in-frame clones and lacks some. The sample records roughly 150,000 clones, over 8.5% being singletons. Input material: central memory CD4+ T cells from blood. The receptors were sampled from a man younger than 35 in good health.

There are a few counts of this clone. This chain uses TRBV7-2 with TRBJ2-1, with TRBD2 matching over 7 bases. The CDR3 is 15 amino acids. Germline V gene sequence: CDR1 SGHTA, CDR2 FQGNSA. V shed 2 bases and J 6 bases; nucleotides not matched to a gene: 7. In DNA, the CDR3 is TGTGCCAGCAGCTTAACCGGGACTAATCCCAATGAGCAGTTCTTC. Amino acids: CASSLTGTNPNEQFF. The full variable domain, in which reference TRBV7-2 and TRBJ2-1 provide the parts outside the CDR3, is GAGVSQSPSNKVTEKGKDVELRCDPISGHTALYWYRQSLGQGLEFLIYFQGNSAPDKSGLPSDRFSAERTGGSVSTLTIQRTQQEDSAVYLCASSLTGTNPNEQFFGPGTRLTVL.

This clone was observed a few times. This chain links TRBV7-2 with TRBJ2-2; no definite D call. This CDR3 is 15 amino acids long. Trimming took 4 bases from V and 5 from J, leaving 14 bases between them. CDR1 is SGHTA and CDR2 is FQGNSA in the germline V gene. CDR3 bases: TGTGCCAGCAGCTCGCCGACCGTAAAGACCGGGGAGCTGTTTTTT. This sequence encodes CASSSPTVKTGELFF.

In its sample, this clone was seen a few times. The chain combines TRBV19 with TRBJ2-5; TRBD2 is a possible D gene (6 bases). V was pared by 3 bases and J by 5 bases, with 13 bases between. Germline values: CDR1 LNHDA, CDR2 SQIVND (reference sequence). This CDR3 has 14 amino acids. The CDR3 sequence is CASSMGGTTETQYF. CDR3 nucleotide sequence: TGTGCCAGTAGTATGGGGGGAACTACCGAGACCCAGTACTTC.

The chain joins TRBV6-6 to TRBJ1-2; D is unclear. V gave up 6 bases and J gave up 6 bases, with 11 bases separating them. The CDR3 is 12 residues long. In germline, CDR1 is MNHNY, CDR2 SVGAGI (reference sequence). This CDR3 reads CASSPDANGYTF. Here the CDR3 DNA reads TGTGCCAGCAGCCCGGACGCGAATGGCTACACCTTC.

The V call is TRBV16, the J call TRBJ1-5; TRBD1 agrees at 8 bases. The CDR3 runs to 15 residues. Germline CDR1 reads KGHSY; CDR2 reads FQNENV. V trimming: 6 bases; J trimming: 1 base; junction bases outside the gene matches: 5. CDR3 sequence reads: CASSPGGTSNQPQHF. In DNA, the CDR3 is TGTGCCAGCAGTCCAGGGGGCACAAGCAATCAGCCCCAGCATTTT.

V is TRBV10-3 and J is TRBJ2-7, with D perhaps matching TRBD1 (5 bases). The germline gives CDR1 ENHRY, CDR2 SYGVKD. Trimming removed 0 bases at V and 1 base at J, with 7 bases between. The CDR3 is made up of 14 amino acids. CDR3 loop: CAISESSGSYEQYF. The CDR3 coding sequence is TGTGCCATCAGTGAGTCTTCAGGGTCCTACGAGCAGTACTTC.

The CDR3: CASSTDRERPQHF. CDR3 nucleotides: TGTGCCAGCAGCACCGACAGGGAGAGGCCCCAGCATTTT. V and J are TRBV7-8 and TRBJ1-5; 7 nucleotides align to TRBD1. After removal of 5 bases from V and 9 bases from J, the junction contained 7 bases not matched to a gene. This CDR3 spans 13 amino acids. Per germline, CDR1 SGHVS and CDR2 FQNEAQ.

This clone appeared once. The rearrangement links TRBV5-6 to TRBJ2-7; TRBD1 aligns across 7 bases. Per the germline V gene, CDR1 is SGHDT and CDR2 is YYEEEE. The CDR3 totals 15 residues. V shed 4 bases and J 4 bases; nucleotides not matched to a gene: 11. This chain's CDR3 is CASSRATDRLYEQYF. The DNA for the CDR3 is TGTGCCAGCAGCCGCGCCACGGACAGGCTTTACGAGCAGTACTTC. Full variable domain (missing parts from reference TRBV5-6 and TRBJ2-7): DAGVTQSPTHLIKTRGQQVTLRCSPKSGHDTVSWYQQALGQGPQFIFQYYEEEERQRGNFPDRFSGHQFPNYSSELNVNALLLGDSALYLCASSRATDRLYEQYFGPGTRLTVT.

This clone was counted a few times. This rearrangement joins TRBV29-1 to TRBJ2-5; D uncertain. V lost 2 bases, J lost 1 base, and 5 bases lay in between. There are 12 residues in the CDR3. Per the germline V gene, CDR1 is SQVTM and CDR2 is ANQGSEA. The chain's CDR3 is CSVEIFQETQYF. The CDR3 nucleotides are TGCAGCGTTGAAATATTCCAAGAGACCCAGTACTTC.

Only a few counts were recorded for this clone. The chain has TRBV7-9 and TRBJ2-7; possibly TRBD2 for D (5 bases). CDR3 length equals 14 residues. Trimming removed 1 base at V and 6 bases at J, with 13 bases between. Germline V gives CDR1 SEHNR, CDR2 FQNEAQ (reference sequence). CDR3 sequence: CASSLERGKPEQYF. In DNA, the CDR3 is TGTGCCAGCAGCTTAGAGAGAGGGAAGCCCGAGCAGTACTTC.

This rearrangement joins TRBV5-4 to TRBJ2-3; 10 bases align to TRBD2. Germline CDR1 reads SGHNT; CDR2 reads YYREEE (reference sequence). The CDR3 totals 17 residues. Trimming cost V 0 bases and J 3 bases; bases outside gene matches: 7. CDR3 amino acids: CASSLAVASGRTDTQYF. The CDR3 bases are TGTGCCAGCAGCTTGGCCGTAGCTAGCGGGAGAACAGATACGCAGTATTTT.

V is TRBV18 and J is TRBJ2-7, with D unclear. The CDR3 contains 15 residues. Trimming left V 2 bases short and J 0 bases short, with 11 bases between. CDR1 and CDR2 (germline): KGHSH, LQKENI. CDR3 bases: TGTGCCAGCTCACCAGTTAAGGGTCTCTCCTACGAGCAGTACTTC. It codes for CASSPVKGLSYEQYF.

At least ten counts were recorded for this clone. V usage is TRBV30 and J usage is TRBJ1-1; D is unresolved. V dropped 4 bases and J dropped 0 bases, with 9 bases sitting between them. Per the germline V gene, CDR1 is GTSNPN and CDR2 is SVGIG (reference sequence). There are 13 residues in the CDR3. The CDR3 DNA reads TGTGCCTGGACGGCGGGCGTGAACACTGAAGCTTTCTTT. Its translation: CAWTAGVNTEAFF.

The V call is TRBV30, the J call TRBJ2-1, with a weak D call TRBD1 (5 bases). The CDR3 runs 11 residues. V was pared by 2 bases and J by 10 bases, with 9 bases between. CDR1 GTSNPN and CDR2 SVGIG come from the germline V gene (reference sequence). The CDR3 DNA is TGTGCCTGGAGTCCCTGGACAGAGCAGTTCTTC. Protein sequence: CAWSPWTEQFF. Variable domain in full (rest from reference TRBV30 and TRBJ2-1): SQTIHQWPATLVQPVGSPLSLECTVEGTSNPNLYWYRQAAGRGLQLLFYSVGIGQISSEVPQNLSASRPQDRQFILSSKKLLLSDSGFYLCAWSPWTEQFFGPGTRLTVL.

This clone was observed a few times. For the CDR3, the DNA is TGTGCCAGCAGCCAAGTAATGGGCTCTCGGAGTAATCAGTACTTC. Protein product: CASSQVMGSRSNQYF. V gene TRBV14 combines with J gene TRBJ2-4; no clear D gene. The CDR3 sequence is 15 residues long. The germline V and J ends were trimmed by 1 base and 12 bases, with 19 bases remaining between them. Germline assignment: CDR1 SGHDN and CDR2 FVKESK.

This clone was counted a few times. A much larger clone sits a single nucleotide away, making a read error possible. The rearrangement uses TRBV12-5 and TRBJ1-1; no firm D call. The CDR3 sequence is 13 residues long. The germline V gene has CDR1 LGHNT and CDR2 FRNRAP. Trimming cost V 5 bases and J 5 bases, with 12 bases left between them. The CDR3 here is CASGVEGRTEAFF. The CDR3 bases are TGTGCTAGTGGTGTGGAGGGAAGGACTGAAGCTTTCTTT.

CDR3 loop: CASSGFRSGNTIYF. As DNA, the CDR3 is TGTGCCAGCAGCGGTTTCAGGTCTGGAAACACCATATATTTT. The chain is built from TRBV9 and TRBJ1-3; D remains unclear. Deletions cut 3 bases from V and 1 base from J, with 8 bases between. Looked up from germline, CDR1 is SGDLS and CDR2 is YYNGEE. CDR3 size: 14 residues.